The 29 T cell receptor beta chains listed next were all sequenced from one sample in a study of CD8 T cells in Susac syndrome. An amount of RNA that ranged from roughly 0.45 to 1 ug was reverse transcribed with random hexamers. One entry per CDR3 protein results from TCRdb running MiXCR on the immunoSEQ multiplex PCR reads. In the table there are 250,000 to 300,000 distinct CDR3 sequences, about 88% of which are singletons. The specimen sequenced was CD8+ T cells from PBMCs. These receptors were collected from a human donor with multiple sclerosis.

The CDR3 sequence: CASSTRQENTGELFF. The DNA of the CDR3 is TGTGCCAGCAGCACCAGACAGGAAAACACCGGGGAGCTGTTTTTT. The chain uses TRBV9 and TRBJ2-2; tentatively, D is TRBD1 (6 bases). V was shortened by 4 bases and J by 2 bases, with 12 bases between the two germline ends. Germline lookup yields CDR1 SGDLS and CDR2 YYNGEE. The CDR3 covers 15 residues.

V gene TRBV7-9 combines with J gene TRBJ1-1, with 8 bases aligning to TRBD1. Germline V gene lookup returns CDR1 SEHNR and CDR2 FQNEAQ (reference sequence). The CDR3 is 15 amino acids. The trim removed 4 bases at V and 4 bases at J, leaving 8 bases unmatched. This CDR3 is CASSSPGGEGTEAFF. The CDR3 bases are TGTGCCAGCAGCTCCCCAGGGGGCGAGGGCACTGAAGCTTTCTTT.

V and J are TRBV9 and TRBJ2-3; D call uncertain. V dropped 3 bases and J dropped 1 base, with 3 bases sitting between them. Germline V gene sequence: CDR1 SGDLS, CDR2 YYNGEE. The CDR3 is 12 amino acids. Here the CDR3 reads CASSGRTDTQYF. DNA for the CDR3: TGTGCCAGCAGCGGTCGCACAGATACGCAGTATTTT.

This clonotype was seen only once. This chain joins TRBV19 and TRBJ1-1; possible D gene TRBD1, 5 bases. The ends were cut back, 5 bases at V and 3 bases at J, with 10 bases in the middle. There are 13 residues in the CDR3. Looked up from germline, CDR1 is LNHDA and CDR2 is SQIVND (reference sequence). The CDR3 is CASSFRDDTEAFF. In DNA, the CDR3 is TGTGCCAGTAGTTTCCGGGACGACACTGAAGCTTTCTTT.

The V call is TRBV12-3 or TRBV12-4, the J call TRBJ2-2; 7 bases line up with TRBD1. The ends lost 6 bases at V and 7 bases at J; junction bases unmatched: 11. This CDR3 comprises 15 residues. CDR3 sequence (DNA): TGTGCCAGCAGCCCCGGGACAGTTTTCCTCGGGGAGCTGTTTTTT. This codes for CASSPGTVFLGELFF.

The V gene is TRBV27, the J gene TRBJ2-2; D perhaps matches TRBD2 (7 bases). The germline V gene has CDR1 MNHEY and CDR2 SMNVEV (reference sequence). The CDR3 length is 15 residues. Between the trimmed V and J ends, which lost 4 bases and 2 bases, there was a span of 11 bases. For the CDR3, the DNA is TGTGCCAGCAGTTCGGGGGGCCTAAACACCGGGGAGCTGTTTTTT. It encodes CASSSGGLNTGELFF.

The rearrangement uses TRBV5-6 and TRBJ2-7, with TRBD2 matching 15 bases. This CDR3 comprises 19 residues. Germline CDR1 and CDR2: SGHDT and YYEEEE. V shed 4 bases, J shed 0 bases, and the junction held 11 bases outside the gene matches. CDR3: CASSPRTSGRARSSYEQYF. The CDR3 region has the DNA TGTGCCAGCAGCCCCAGGACTAGCGGGAGGGCCCGGAGCTCCTACGAGCAGTACTTC. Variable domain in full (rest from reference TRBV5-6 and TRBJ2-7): DAGVTQSPTHLIKTRGQQVTLRCSPKSGHDTVSWYQQALGQGPQFIFQYYEEEERQRGNFPDRFSGHQFPNYSSELNVNALLLGDSALYLCASSPRTSGRARSSYEQYFGPGTRLTVT.

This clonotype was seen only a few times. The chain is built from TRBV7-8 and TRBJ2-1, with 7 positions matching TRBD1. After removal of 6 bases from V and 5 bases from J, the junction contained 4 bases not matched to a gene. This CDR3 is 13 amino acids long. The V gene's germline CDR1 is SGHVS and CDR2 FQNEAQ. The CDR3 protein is CASRDRRNNEQFF. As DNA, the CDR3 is TGTGCCAGCAGGGACAGGCGTAACAATGAGCAGTTCTTC.

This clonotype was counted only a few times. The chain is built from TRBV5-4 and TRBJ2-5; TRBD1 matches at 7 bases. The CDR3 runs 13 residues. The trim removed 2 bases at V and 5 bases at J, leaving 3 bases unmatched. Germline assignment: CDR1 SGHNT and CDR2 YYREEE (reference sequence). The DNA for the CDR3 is TGTGCCAGCAGCTTCTACAGGGGTGAGACCCAGTACTTC. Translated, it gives CASSFYRGETQYF.

Here the CDR3 DNA reads TGTGCCAGTAGTATGCAGGGCCGGGTGGACGAGCAGTACTTC. Protein: CASSMQGRVDEQYF. The chain is built from TRBV19 and TRBJ2-7; tentative D call: TRBD1 (5 bases). The CDR3 covers 14 residues. CDR1 is LNHDA, CDR2 SQIVND, per germline (reference sequence). The V and J ends lost 3 bases and 5 bases respectively, with 14 bases between them.

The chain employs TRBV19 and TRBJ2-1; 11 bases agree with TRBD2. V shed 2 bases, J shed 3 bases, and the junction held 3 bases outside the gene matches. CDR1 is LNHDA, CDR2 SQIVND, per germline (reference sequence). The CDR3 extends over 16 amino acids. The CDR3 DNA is TGTGCCAGTAGTATATTGGGACTAGCGGACTACAATGAGCAGTTCTTC. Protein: CASSILGLADYNEQFF.

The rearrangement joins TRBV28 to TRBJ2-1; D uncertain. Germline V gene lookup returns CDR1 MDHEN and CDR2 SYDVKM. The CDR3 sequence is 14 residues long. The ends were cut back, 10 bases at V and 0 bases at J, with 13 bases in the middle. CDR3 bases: TGTGCCACTTCCTCGCCCGGCTCCTACAATGAGCAGTTCTTC. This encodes CATSSPGSYNEQFF.

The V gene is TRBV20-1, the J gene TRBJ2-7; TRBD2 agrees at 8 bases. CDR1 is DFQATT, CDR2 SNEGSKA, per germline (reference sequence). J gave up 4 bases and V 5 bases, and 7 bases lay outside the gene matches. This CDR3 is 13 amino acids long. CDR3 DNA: TGCAGTGCTGGGACTAGGAGTAGATACGAGCAGTACTTC. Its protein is CSAGTRSRYEQYF.

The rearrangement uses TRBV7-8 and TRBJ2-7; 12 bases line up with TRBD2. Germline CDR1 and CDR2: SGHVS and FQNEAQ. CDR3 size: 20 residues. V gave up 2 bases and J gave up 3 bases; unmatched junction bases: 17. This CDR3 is CASSLIGGTSGPVSDYEQYF. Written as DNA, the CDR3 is TGTGCCAGCAGCTTAATCGGGGGGACTAGCGGGCCCGTTTCGGACTACGAGCAGTACTTC. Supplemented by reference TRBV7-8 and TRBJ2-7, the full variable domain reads GAGVSQSPRYKVAKRGQDVALRCDPISGHVSLFWYQQALGQGPEFLTYFQNEAQLDKSGLPSDRFFAERPEGSVSTLKIQRTQQEDSAVYLCASSLIGGTSGPVSDYEQYFGPGTRLTVT.

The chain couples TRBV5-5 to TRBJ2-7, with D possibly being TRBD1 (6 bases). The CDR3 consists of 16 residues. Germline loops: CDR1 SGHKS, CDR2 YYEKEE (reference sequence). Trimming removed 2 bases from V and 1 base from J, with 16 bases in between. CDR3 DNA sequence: TGTGCCAGCAGCTTAACTTCCGGGACACAGTCCTACGAGCAGTACTTC. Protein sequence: CASSLTSGTQSYEQYF.

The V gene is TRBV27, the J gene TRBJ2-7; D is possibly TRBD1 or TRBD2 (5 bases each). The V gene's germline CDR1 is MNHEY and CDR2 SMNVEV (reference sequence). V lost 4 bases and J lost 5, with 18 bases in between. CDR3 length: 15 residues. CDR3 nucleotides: TGTGCCAGCAGTTGGGTAGCAGGGAGCGTCGACGAGCAGTACTTC. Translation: CASSWVAGSVDEQYF.

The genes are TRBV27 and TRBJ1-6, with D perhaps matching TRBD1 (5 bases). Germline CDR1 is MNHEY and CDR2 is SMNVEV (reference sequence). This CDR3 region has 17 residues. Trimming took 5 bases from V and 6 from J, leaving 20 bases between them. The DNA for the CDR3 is TGTGCCAGCAGTCCTCTGGGGGGGAGGTGGGTTAATTCACCCCTCCACTTT. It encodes CASSPLGGRWVNSPLHF.

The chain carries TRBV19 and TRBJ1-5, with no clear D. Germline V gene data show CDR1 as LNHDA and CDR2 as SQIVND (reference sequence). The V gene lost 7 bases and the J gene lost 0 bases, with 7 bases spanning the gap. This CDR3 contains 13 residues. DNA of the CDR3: TGTGCCAGTATGGGAGTTAGCAATCAGCCCCAGCATTTT. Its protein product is CASMGVSNQPQHF.

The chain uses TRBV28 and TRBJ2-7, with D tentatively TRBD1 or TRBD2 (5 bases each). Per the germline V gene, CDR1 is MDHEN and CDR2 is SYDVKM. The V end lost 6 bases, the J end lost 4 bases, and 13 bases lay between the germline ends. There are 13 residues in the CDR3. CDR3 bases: TGTGCCAGCAGGGGACGGGTTTCATACGAGCAGTACTTC. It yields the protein CASRGRVSYEQYF. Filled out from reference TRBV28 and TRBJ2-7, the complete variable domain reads DVKVTQSSRYLVKRTGEKVFLECVQDMDHENMFWYRQDPGLGLRLIYFSYDVKMKEKGDIPEGYSVSREKKERFSLILESASTNQTSMYLCASRGRVSYEQYFGPGTRLTVT.

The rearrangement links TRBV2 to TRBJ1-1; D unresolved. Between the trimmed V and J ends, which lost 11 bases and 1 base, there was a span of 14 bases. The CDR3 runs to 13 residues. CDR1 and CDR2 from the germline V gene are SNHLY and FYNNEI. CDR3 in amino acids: CARRVSKNTEAFF. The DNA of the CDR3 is TGTGCCCGCCGGGTCAGTAAGAACACTGAAGCTTTCTTT.

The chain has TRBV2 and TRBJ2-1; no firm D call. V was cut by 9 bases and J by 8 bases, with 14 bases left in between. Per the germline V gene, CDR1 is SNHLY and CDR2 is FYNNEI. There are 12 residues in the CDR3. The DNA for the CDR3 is TGTGCCAGTTCCCCGGACCCCTATGAGCAGTTCTTC. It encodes CASSPDPYEQFF.

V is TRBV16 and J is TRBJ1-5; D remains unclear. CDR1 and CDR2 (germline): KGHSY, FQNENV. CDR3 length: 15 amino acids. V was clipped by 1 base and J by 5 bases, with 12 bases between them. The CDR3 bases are TGTGCCAGCAGCCAATACAGCCGGGCAGATCAGCCCCAGCATTTT. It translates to CASSQYSRADQPQHF.

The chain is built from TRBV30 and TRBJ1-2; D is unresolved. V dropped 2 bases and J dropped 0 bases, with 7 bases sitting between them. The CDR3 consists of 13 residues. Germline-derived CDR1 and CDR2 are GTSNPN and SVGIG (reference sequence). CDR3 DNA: TGTGCCTGGAGTATTTCCTCTAACTATGGCTACACCTTC. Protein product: CAWSISSNYGYTF.

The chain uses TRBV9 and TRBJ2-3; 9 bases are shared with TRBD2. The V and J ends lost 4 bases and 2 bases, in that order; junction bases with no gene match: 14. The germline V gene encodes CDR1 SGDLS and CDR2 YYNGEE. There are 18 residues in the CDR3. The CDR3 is CASSPRLSTSGSTDTQYF. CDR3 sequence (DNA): TGTGCCAGCAGCCCGCGGCTCTCGACTAGCGGATCCACAGATACGCAGTATTTT. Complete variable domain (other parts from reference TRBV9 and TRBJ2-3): DSGVTQTPKHLITATGQRVTLRCSPRSGDLSVYWYQQSLDQGLQFLIQYYNGEERAKGNILERFSAQQFPDLHSELNLSSLELGDSALYFCASSPRLSTSGSTDTQYFGPGTRLTVL.

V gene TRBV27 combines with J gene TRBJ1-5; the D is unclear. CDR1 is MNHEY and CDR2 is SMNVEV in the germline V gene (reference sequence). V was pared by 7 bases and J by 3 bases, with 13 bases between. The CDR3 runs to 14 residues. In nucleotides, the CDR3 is TGTGCCAGCAAGTCGGGCAGTTACAATCAGCCCCAGCATTTT. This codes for CASKSGSYNQPQHF.

The CDR3 protein is CATSDSTSGVAYEQYF. The DNA for the CDR3 is TGTGCCACCAGTGATTCAACCAGCGGAGTGGCCTACGAGCAGTACTTC. This chain connects TRBV24-1 to TRBJ2-7; TRBD2 might be the D (5 bases). V was shortened by 2 bases and J by 2 bases, with 15 bases between the two germline ends. The CDR3 contains 16 residues. The germline gives CDR1 KGHDR, CDR2 SFDVKD.

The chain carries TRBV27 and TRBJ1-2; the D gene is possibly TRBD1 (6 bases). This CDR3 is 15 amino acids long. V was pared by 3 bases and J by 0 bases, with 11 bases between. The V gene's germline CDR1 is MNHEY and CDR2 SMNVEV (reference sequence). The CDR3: CASSFLGQSNYGYTF. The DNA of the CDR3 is TGTGCCAGCAGTTTTCTTGGACAGTCTAACTATGGCTACACCTTC.

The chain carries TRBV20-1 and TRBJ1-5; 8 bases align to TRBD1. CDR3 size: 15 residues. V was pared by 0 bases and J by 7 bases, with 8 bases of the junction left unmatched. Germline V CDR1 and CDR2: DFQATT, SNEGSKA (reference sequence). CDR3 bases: TGCAGTGCTAGAGAGATCGGACAGGGCTCCCAGCCCCAGCATTTT. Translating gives CSAREIGQGSQPQHF.

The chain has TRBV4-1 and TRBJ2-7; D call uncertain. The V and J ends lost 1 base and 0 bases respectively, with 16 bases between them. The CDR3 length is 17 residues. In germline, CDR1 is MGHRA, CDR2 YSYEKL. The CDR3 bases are TGCGCCAGCAGCCAAGGGTACAAGGGCACAAGCTCCTACGAGCAGTACTTC. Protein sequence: CASSQGYKGTSSYEQYF.